This paragraph reports one T cell receptor (beta chain). The antigen is undetermined. The sample comes from a study of CXCR3-negative and CXCR3-positive naive CD8 T cells. Whole-study results and caveats: Comparison of naive cells showed more hydrophobic TRB CDR3s in CXCR3-positive than in CXCR3-negative naive cells. Cryopreserved cells partially lost CXCR3 expression, and fresh PBMCs were used in most assays.

Within the CD8+ T cell compartment, naive cells were CD45RO-CCR7+CD27+CD95-. Germline CDR1 and CDR2: SGHTA and FQGNSA. The CDR3 consists of 14 residues. Libraries of TRB cDNA were made by 5' RACE and carried UMIs. Reanalyzing the 5' RACE reads, TCRdb keeps one entry per CDR3 protein, without DNA. The table gives 140,000 to 150,000 distinct CDR3 sequences; the top ten clones make up approximately 0.27% of it. The TCR sequence derives from a human donor in good health. Some clones in this sample may be carry-over from other donors' samples. The chain uses TRBV7-2 and TRBJ2-7; the D call of TRBD1 rests on TCRdb alone, since no DNA is present to check it. Specimen: naive CXCR3+ CD8+ T cells from blood. The subset is: CD45RO-CCR7+CD27+CD95- naive CD8+ T cells expressing CXCR3 (TNR3+). CDR3 loop: CASSLVNRGYEQYF.